This TCR beta chain is from a study of control samples from healthy donors and cancer patients. J was trimmed by 4 bases and V by 5 bases; bases with no gene match: 8. This CDR3 region has 15 residues. Germline values: CDR1 LNHDA, CDR2 SQIVND (reference sequence). The repertoire was sequenced with immunoSEQ multiplex PCR; TCRdb's copy has only in-frame clones and lacks some. The table lists about 130,000 clones, about 92% of them singletons. This clone was seen a single time. The clonotype originates from a man aged 45 to 65 with head and neck cancer. The chain links TRBV19 to TRBJ1-2, with TRBD1 identical over 9 bases. The specimen sequenced was PBMCs. CDR3 loop: CASSPRTGAGYGYTF. In DNA form, the CDR3 reads TGTGCCAGTAGTCCCCGGACAGGGGCGGGCTATGGCTACACCTTC.